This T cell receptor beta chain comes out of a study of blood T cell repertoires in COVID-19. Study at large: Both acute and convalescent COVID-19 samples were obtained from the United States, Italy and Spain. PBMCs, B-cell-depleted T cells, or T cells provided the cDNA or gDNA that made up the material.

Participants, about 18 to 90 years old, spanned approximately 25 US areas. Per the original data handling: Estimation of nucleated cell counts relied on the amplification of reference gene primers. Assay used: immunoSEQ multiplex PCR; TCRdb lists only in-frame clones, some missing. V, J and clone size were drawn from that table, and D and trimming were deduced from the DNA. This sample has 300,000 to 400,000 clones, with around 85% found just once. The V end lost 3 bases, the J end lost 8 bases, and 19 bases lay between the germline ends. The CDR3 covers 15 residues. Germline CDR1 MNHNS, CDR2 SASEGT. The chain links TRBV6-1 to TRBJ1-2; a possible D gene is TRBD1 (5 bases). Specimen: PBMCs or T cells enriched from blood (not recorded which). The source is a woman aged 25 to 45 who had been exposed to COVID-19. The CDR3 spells CASSDGRGYQKGYTF. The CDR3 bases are TGTGCCAGCAGTGATGGTAGGGGTTATCAGAAAGGCTACACCTTC.